This passage covers 21 T cell receptor beta chains from one sample sequenced in a study of human T cells and chemical hapten exposure (dated by TCRdb to about 2021). This specimen's time point label, per the study, means: healthy volunteer bleed at 2 weeks. Total RNA was extracted from unfractionated whole blood collected in Tempus Blood RNA tubes. Library method: RACE. Sequencing used a NextSeq 500. The public sequencing data were trimmed at Q25 with fastp and processed into clonotypes with MiXCR by TCRdb, which kept only in-frame beta chains. Each CDR3 protein appears once, grouped with its most common genes and DNA. The sample table contains some 93,000 distinct CDR3 sequences; only one count was recorded for around 9% of them. The ten largest clones take up 2.5% to 3.5% of the sample. The specimen was whole blood. Every receptor here comes from a female donor in good health. Some clones in this sample may be carry-over from other donors' samples.

In this sample, this clonotype turned up a few times. The chain recombines TRBV30 with TRBJ1-2, with D perhaps matching TRBD1 (5 bases). V was cut by 2 bases and J by 0 bases, with 10 bases left in between. The CDR3 runs to 14 residues. The germline V gene encodes CDR1 GTSNPN and CDR2 SVGIG (reference sequence). This chain's CDR3 is CAWSWGPANYGYTF. CDR3 nucleotides: TGTGCCTGGAGTTGGGGACCTGCTAACTATGGCTACACCTTC.

This clonotype was seen ten or more times. The chain uses TRBV12-3 or TRBV12-4 and TRBJ1-1; a possible D gene is TRBD1 (5 bases). The V end lost 5 bases, the J end lost 5 bases, and 24 bases lay between the germline ends. The CDR3 loop spans 17 amino acids. CDR3 DNA: TGTGCCAGCAGTGCGGTCGTCAGGGAGTGGGGAGGGACTGAAGCTTTCTTT. Protein product: CASSAVVREWGGTEAFF.

This clonotype was counted only a few times. The gene calls are TRBV2 and TRBJ2-7, with a possible D match to TRBD1 (5 bases). This CDR3 has 10 residues. Germline V lookup: CDR1 SNHLY, CDR2 FYNNEI. CDR3 residues: CASSVRQGSV. The CDR3 bases are TGTGCCAGCAGTGTGCGGCAGGGATCGGTC.

There are many counts of this clonotype. This chain joins TRBV20-1 and TRBJ1-2, with 8 bases aligning to TRBD1. This CDR3 spans 17 amino acids. V trimming: 0 bases; J trimming: 4 bases; junction bases outside the gene matches: 13. Germline CDR1 is DFQATT and CDR2 is SNEGSKA (reference sequence). Here the CDR3 DNA reads TGCAGTGCTAGAGACTGGGGGGACAGGTTAACAATCTATGGCTACACCTTC. This translates into CSARDWGDRLTIYGYTF.

The chain combines TRBV12-3 or TRBV12-4 with TRBJ2-2, with TRBD1 identical over 10 bases. The CDR3 is 15 residues long. V gave up 6 bases and J gave up 6 bases; unmatched junction bases: 7. Here the CDR3 reads CASSPGTGASGELFF. The CDR3 bases are TGTGCCAGCAGCCCCGGGACAGGGGCGTCCGGGGAGCTGTTTTTT.

CDR3 coding DNA: TGCGCCAGCAGTACCGAGGACAGGGGTTTTTACAATGAGCAGTTCTTC. Amino acids: CASSTEDRGFYNEQFF. The rearrangement uses TRBV5-1 and TRBJ2-1, with TRBD1 matching 9 bases. CDR3 size: 16 residues. J lost 4 bases, V lost 5 bases, and 10 bases had no gene match. CDR1 and CDR2 (germline): SGHRS, YFSETQ.

This clonotype was picked up many times. The chain employs TRBV28 and TRBJ2-5, with 9 bases aligning to TRBD2. J was trimmed by 3 bases and V by 3 bases; bases with no gene match: 8. Germline loops: CDR1 MDHEN, CDR2 SYDVKM. This CDR3 spans 16 amino acids. CDR3 bases: TGTGCCAGCAGTTTTAATAGCGGGAGTGGAAAAGAGACCCAGTACTTC. Encoded protein: CASSFNSGSGKETQYF.

V usage is TRBV7-9 and J usage is TRBJ1-2; 9 nucleotides agree with TRBD1. The CDR3 runs to 17 residues. Germline CDR1 SEHNR, CDR2 FQNEAQ (reference sequence). Trimming took 5 bases from V and 1 from J; bases not matched to a gene: 11. The CDR3 DNA is TGTGCCAGCAGCCTCCGGGACAGGGAATGGAGTAACTATGGCTACACCTTC. As protein: CASSLRDREWSNYGYTF.

For the CDR3, the DNA is TGTGCCAGCAGCTTCCCAGGGGGCACCGGGGAGCTGTTTTTT. Protein sequence: CASSFPGGTGELFF. This rearrangement joins TRBV7-9 to TRBJ2-2; 7 bases are a match to TRBD1. Germline lookup yields CDR1 SEHNR and CDR2 FQNEAQ (reference sequence). Germline trimming cut 3 bases from V and 4 bases from J; bases unmatched to any gene: 2. The CDR3 totals 14 residues.

V usage is TRBV20-1 and J usage is TRBJ1-5; the match to TRBD1 covers 7 bases. V dropped 6 bases and J dropped 0; count of bases not matched to a gene: 8. This CDR3 is 15 amino acids long. Germline assignment: CDR1 DFQATT and CDR2 SNEGSKA (reference sequence). For the CDR3, the DNA is TGCAGTGCGAACCGACAGGGCCATAGCAATCAGCCCCAGCATTTT. Amino acid sequence: CSANRQGHSNQPQHF.

This clonotype was recorded at least ten times. The DNA for the CDR3 is TGTGCCAGCAGTGACAACACTGCTGCCTACTACGAGCAGTACTTC. This sequence encodes CASSDNTAAYYEQYF. This rearrangement joins TRBV2 to TRBJ2-7, with D uncertain. The V and J ends lost 3 bases and 3 bases respectively, with 15 bases between them. The CDR3 is made up of 15 amino acids. Germline assignment: CDR1 SNHLY and CDR2 FYNNEI.

Many counts were recorded for this clonotype. The rearrangement joins TRBV5-1 to TRBJ2-1; TRBD2 matches at 12 bases. The CDR3 consists of 15 residues. The V and J ends lost 0 bases and 6 bases, in that order; junction bases with no gene match: 1. CDR1 and CDR2 from the germline V gene are SGHRS and YFSETQ. The CDR3 is CASSLGLAGVNEQFF. The DNA of the CDR3 is TGCGCCAGCAGCTTGGGACTAGCGGGAGTCAATGAGCAGTTCTTC.

This clonotype came up many times. The chain recombines TRBV20-1 with TRBJ2-3, with D perhaps matching TRBD1 (6 bases). Germline V lookup: CDR1 DFQATT, CDR2 SNEGSKA (reference sequence). The V end was cut by 5 bases, the J end by 1 base, with 13 bases between. This CDR3 is built from 14 residues. CDR3 sequence reads: CSASTQGRTDTQYF. CDR3 DNA: TGCAGTGCTTCTACTCAGGGGCGCACAGATACGCAGTATTTT.

This clonotype was counted at least ten times. This rearrangement joins TRBV5-1 to TRBJ2-7; tentatively, D is TRBD1 (6 bases). In germline, CDR1 is SGHRS, CDR2 YFSETQ. The CDR3 runs 14 residues. V lost 3 bases and J lost 3, with 13 bases in between. In DNA form, the CDR3 reads TGCGCCAGCAGCTCCGCAGGGACAAGCTACGAGCAGTACTTC. This codes for CASSSAGTSYEQYF.

This clonotype was observed a few times. The chain employs TRBV20-1 and TRBJ2-7; 10 bases are shared with TRBD1. The length of the CDR3 is 12 residues. V was pared by 5 bases and J by 4 bases, with 2 bases of the junction left unmatched. Germline values: CDR1 DFQATT, CDR2 SNEGSKA (reference sequence). The CDR3 DNA is TGCAGTGCTCCGGGACAGGGGTACGAGCAGTACTTC. It translates to CSAPGQGYEQYF.

The chain links TRBV2 to TRBJ2-1, with 9 bases identical to TRBD2. This CDR3 has 16 amino acids. Germline V gene sequence: CDR1 SNHLY, CDR2 FYNNEI. The J segment lost 2 bases and the V segment lost 2 bases, leaving 4 bases of the junction unmatched. The CDR3 loop reads CASSERLAEAYNEQFF. As DNA, the CDR3 is TGTGCCAGCAGTGAAAGACTAGCGGAAGCCTACAATGAGCAGTTCTTC.

The gene calls are TRBV7-9 and TRBJ2-2; D not resolved. The CDR3 consists of 15 residues. Trimming took off 1 base at V and 7 bases at J, with 13 bases between the two ends. CDR1 is SEHNR and CDR2 is FQNEAQ in the germline V gene (reference sequence). CDR3 region: CASSLEPGRIGELFF. CDR3 nucleotides: TGTGCCAGCAGCTTAGAACCAGGTCGGATCGGGGAGCTGTTTTTT.

The table lists this clonotype with a few counts. The V call is TRBV28, the J call TRBJ2-1; D gene unclear. Per the germline V gene, CDR1 is MDHEN and CDR2 is SYDVKM. The CDR3 contains 18 residues. The V and J ends lost 2 bases and 2 bases respectively, with 19 bases between them. This chain's CDR3 is CASSLKSLLLGTYNEQFF. The CDR3 DNA sequence: TGTGCCAGCAGTTTAAAGTCCCTTCTACTGGGAACCTACAATGAGCAGTTCTTC. Using reference TRBV28 and TRBJ2-1 for the parts outside the CDR3, the full variable domain is DVKVTQSSRYLVKRTGEKVFLECVQDMDHENMFWYRQDPGLGLRLIYFSYDVKMKEKGDIPEGYSVSREKKERFSLILESASTNQTSMYLCASSLKSLLLGTYNEQFFGPGTRLTVL.

This clonotype was recorded many times. The rearrangement joins TRBV28 to TRBJ1-2, with a possible D match to TRBD1 (5 bases). The germline CDR1 and CDR2 sequences are MDHEN and SYDVKM. The CDR3 is made up of 14 amino acids. V was cut by 3 bases and J by 4 bases, with 12 bases left in between. The CDR3 nucleotides read TGTGCCAGCAGTTTTTCCAGGGCCCTCTATGGCTACACCTTC. The encoded protein is CASSFSRALYGYTF.

Many counts were recorded for this clonotype. V is TRBV7-9 and J is TRBJ1-1, with TRBD1 matching over 8 bases. CDR1 is SEHNR and CDR2 is FQNEAQ in the germline V gene (reference sequence). This CDR3 is built from 15 residues. With V trimmed by 5 bases and J by 2 bases, 7 bases remained unmatched. CDR3 in amino acids: CASSQGTGLNTEAFF. The CDR3 coding sequence is TGTGCCAGCAGCCAAGGGACAGGCCTCAACACTGAAGCTTTCTTT.

This clonotype was observed many times. The genes are TRBV7-6 and TRBJ2-2; D possibly corresponds to TRBD2 (6 bases). The CDR3 has 16 amino acids. The V gene's germline CDR1 is SGHVS and CDR2 FNYEAQ. Trimming took 6 bases from V and 3 from J, leaving 17 bases between them. This chain's CDR3 is CASSQSGESHTGELFF. Written as DNA, the CDR3 is TGTGCCAGCAGTCAATCGGGGGAATCGCACACCGGGGAGCTGTTTTTT.